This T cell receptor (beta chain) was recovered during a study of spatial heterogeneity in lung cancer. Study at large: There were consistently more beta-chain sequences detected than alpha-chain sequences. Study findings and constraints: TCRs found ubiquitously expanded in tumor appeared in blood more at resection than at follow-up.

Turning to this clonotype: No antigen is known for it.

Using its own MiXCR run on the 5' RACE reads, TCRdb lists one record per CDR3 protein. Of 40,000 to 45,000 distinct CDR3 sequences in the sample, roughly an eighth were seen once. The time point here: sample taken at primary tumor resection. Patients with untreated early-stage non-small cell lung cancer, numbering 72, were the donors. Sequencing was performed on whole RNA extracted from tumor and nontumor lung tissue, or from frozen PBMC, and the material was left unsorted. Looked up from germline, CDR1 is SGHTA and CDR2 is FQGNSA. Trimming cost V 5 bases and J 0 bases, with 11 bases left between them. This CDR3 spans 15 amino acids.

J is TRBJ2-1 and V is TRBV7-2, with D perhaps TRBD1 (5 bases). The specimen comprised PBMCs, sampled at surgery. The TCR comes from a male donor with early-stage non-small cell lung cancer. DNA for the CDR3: TGTGCCAGCAGCCGCACAGGTAGCTCCTACAATGAGCAGTTCTTC. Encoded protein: CASSRTGSSYNEQFF.